This TCR beta chain was retrieved from a study of blood T cell repertoires in COVID-19. Across the whole study: PBMCs, B-cell-depleted T cells, or T cells provided the cDNA or gDNA that made up the material.

The V end was cut by 2 bases, the J end by 7 bases, with 9 bases between. In germline, CDR1 is MNHEY, CDR2 SVGAGI. The CDR3 is 13 residues long. Original analysis: Estimation of nucleated cell counts relied on the amplification of reference gene primers. Method: immunoSEQ multiplex PCR; TCRdb's copy keeps in-frame clones and lacks some. The V and J calls and clone size are taken from that table; D and trimming were inferred from the DNA. This sample carries about 40,000 clones, roughly nine tenths of them seen once, and the ten largest clones take about a tenth. Sequenced input: peripheral blood. The V gene is TRBV6-5, the J gene TRBJ1-5; no clear D gene. The TCR was taken from a man aged 50-59 years with active COVID-19. CDR3 coding DNA: TGTGCCAGCAGTTACAGAGGTGGCCAGCCCCAGCATTTT. Its translation: CASSYRGGQPQHF.